A selection of T cell receptor beta chains follows, all from one sample in a study of human T cells and chemical hapten exposure. TCRdb passed the 5' RACE reads through MiXCR, listing each CDR3 protein once. The data hold 110,000 or so distinct CDR3 sequences, with approximately 19% observed a single time. The receptors were gathered from a human donor in good health. Both conserved end residues are part of each CDR3. D genes are given only for firm matches. Size is stated for part of the rows, as once, few or many counts, or as a class when the clone is expanded.

D	J	size	V	DNA	CDR3
TRBD2	TRBJ2-6	.	TRBV11-2	TGTGCCAGCAGCTCCCTTAGCGGGAGGGCCGCTGGGGCCAACGTCCTGACTTTC	CASSSLSGRAAGANVLTF
.	TRBJ2-1	few	TRBV28	TGTGCCAGCAGTGATCCAGGGGTAGGTAGGAATGAGCAGTTCTTC	CASSDPGVGRNEQFF
TRBD1	TRBJ1-4	.	TRBV14	TGTGCCAGCAGCCAACAGACAGGGGGCGCGAAAAAACTGTTTTTT	CASSQQTGGAKKLFF
.	TRBJ2-3	.	TRBV25-1	TGTGCCAGCAGTGAATGGGGGCTAGCGGTACCGCGCGATACGCAGTATTTT	CASSEWGLAVPRDTQYF
.	TRBJ1-1	.	TRBV30	TGTGCCTGGAAACGAGGGGCGGCGGCCACTGAAGCTTTCTTT	CAWKRGAAATEAFF
TRBD1	TRBJ2-5	few	TRBV5-1	TGCGCCAGCAGCCCACTACCCGGGACAGGGATCGAGACCCAGTACTTC	CASSPLPGTGIETQYF
TRBD1	TRBJ1-2	few	TRBV2	TGTGCCAGCCGGGGGACAGGGGGCATCTATGGCTACACCTTC	CASRGTGGIYGYTF
.	TRBJ1-4	.	TRBV7-9	TGTGCCAGCAGTCCCGCTGAAAAACTGTTTTTT	CASSPAEKLFF
TRBD2	TRBJ2-1	few	TRBV15	TGTGCCACCAGCAGAGAGCGGGAGCCCTACAATGAGCAGTTCTTC	CATSREREPYNEQFF
TRBD2	TRBJ2-1	.	TRBV7-3	TGTGCCAGCAGCCCCCGGGCTAGCGGGATTGTAGACAATGAGCAGTTCTTC	CASSPRASGIVDNEQFF
.	TRBJ1-5	.	TRBV12-3/TRBV12-4	TGTGCCAGCAGTTTACAAGGGGGGTTGCGCAATCAGCCCCAGCATTTT	CASSLQGGLRNQPQHF
.	TRBJ2-1	.	TRBV3-1	TGTGCCAGCAGCCAAGAGCTGCCTAAATTCGATGAGCAGTTCTTC	CASSQELPKFDEQFF
.	TRBJ2-5	.	TRBV20-1	TGCAGTGCTAGTCGAGTGGGACTCAAAGAAGAGACCCAGTACTTC	CSASRVGLKEETQYF
.	TRBJ2-3	few	TRBV7-2	TGTGCCAGCAGCAAATACGGGGCGGATACGCAGTATTTT	CASSKYGADTQYF
TRBD2	TRBJ2-1	few	TRBV29-1	TGCAGCGTTGATGCCGTCCTAGCGGGAGGCACCTACAATGAGCAGTTCTTC	CSVDAVLAGGTYNEQFF
.	TRBJ2-5	.	TRBV2	TGTGCCAGCAGGACCGTCCCCGGGGGGACCCAGTACTTC	CASRTVPGGTQYF
.	TRBJ1-1	medium-sized	TRBV21-1	TGTGCCAGCAGCAAGCGGGACGAGGAAGACACTGAAGCTTTCTTT	CASSKRDEEDTEAFF
TRBD2	TRBJ2-7	few	TRBV5-6	TGTGCCAGCAGACGGGAGGGGTACGAGCAGTACTTC	CASRREGYEQYF
.	TRBJ1-3	few	TRBV6-1	TGTGCCAGCACCGGAACAGGCAGCTCTGGAAACACCATATATTTT	CASTGTGSSGNTIYF
.	TRBJ2-3	few	TRBV5-4	TGTGCCAGCAGCTTGACTACCCGCACAGATACGCAGTATTTT	CASSLTTRTDTQYF
.	TRBJ2-1	.	TRBV12-3/TRBV12-4	TGTGCCAGCACCTTAAGCAAGCGGCTACCCTACAATGAGCAGTTCTTC	CASTLSKRLPYNEQFF
.	TRBJ2-4	.	TRBV10-3	TGTGCCATTTCAGACACTAAAAAGGTCGAAAACATTCAGTACTTC	CAISDTKKVENIQYF
.	TRBJ2-7	few	TRBV7-9	TGTGCCAGCAGCCCCCCTAGCGTGGCGGGCGAGCAGTACTTC	CASSPPSVAGEQYF
.	TRBJ1-3	few	TRBV6-5	TGTGCCAGCAGTTCTGTAGGTTATTCTGGAAACACCATATATTTT	CASSSVGYSGNTIYF
.	TRBJ1-1	many	TRBV11-2	TGTGCCAGCAGCCCCCGGGCCCAGGTGGAAGCTTTCTTT	CASSPRAQVEAFF
.	TRBJ1-1	few	TRBV18	TGTGCCAGCTCACCGGGAACGAACACTGAAGCTTTCTTT	CASSPGTNTEAFF
.	TRBJ2-7	.	TRBV4-1	TGCGCCAGCAGCCAAGCCGTTTTTACTACTGGACGACCGGGCGAGCAGTACTTC	CASSQAVFTTGRPGEQYF
TRBD2	TRBJ2-1	few	TRBV6-1	TGTGCCAGCAGAGTTTCATCGGGACTAGCCTACAATGAGCAGTTCTTC	CASRVSSGLAYNEQFF
TRBD2	TRBJ2-5	.	TRBV28	TGTGCCAGCAGAAGACTACTGGGAGGGTCAGGGACCCAGTACTTC	CASRRLLGGSGTQYF
.	TRBJ2-7	few	TRBV5-1	TGCGCCAGCAGCAGCAGGGGCGGCTACGAGCAGTACTTC	CASSSRGGYEQYF
TRBD2	TRBJ2-3	.	TRBV24-1	TGTGCCACCAGTGATGGGGGGGACCCAAGCACAGATACGCAGTATTTT	CATSDGGDPSTDTQYF
TRBD2	TRBJ2-1	.	TRBV25-1	TGTGCCAGCGCAGGACTAGCGGGAGGGCGCAATGAGCAGTTCTTC	CASAGLAGGRNEQFF
.	TRBJ1-5	.	TRBV28	TGTGCCAGCACTGAAGGGGGGACGGGGGATCAGCCCCAGCATTTT	CASTEGGTGDQPQHF
.	TRBJ1-1	many	TRBV28	TGTGCCAGCAGCCGAAGTTTCCCGGGGGCCACTGAAGCTTTCTTT	CASSRSFPGATEAFF
.	TRBJ1-4	.	TRBV7-6	TGTGCCAGCAGCTTAGTGGGACTCTCTAATGAAAAACTGTTTTTT	CASSLVGLSNEKLFF
.	TRBJ1-1	few	TRBV6-1	TGTGCCAGCAGTCCGGGGTCGGTAGGGACTGAAGCTTTCTTT	CASSPGSVGTEAFF
.	TRBJ2-3	few	TRBV27	TGTGCCAGCAGTTTGGGGGTTTTTCCCCCCAGCACAGATACGCAGTATTTT	CASSLGVFPPSTDTQYF
.	TRBJ2-3	.	TRBV29-1	TGCAGCGCCGCCGTAGATAGCACAGATACGCAGTATTTT	CSAAVDSTDTQYF
.	TRBJ2-7	few	TRBV27	TGTGCCAGCAGTCTTAGAAGGAAAAGCAACGAGCAGTACTTC	CASSLRRKSNEQYF